These T cell receptor beta chains were read from a single sample in a study of T cells in Graves' hyperthyroidism and ophthalmopathy. TCRdb called the multiplex PCR reads again in MiXCR, with one record for every CDR3 protein. This table holds around 580,000 distinct CDR3 sequences, about 45% found once. The sequencing sample was made of peripheral blood or thyroid tissue (not recorded which). The source of these receptors is a woman aged 18-29 years with Graves' hyperthyroidism. CDR3s include the opening cysteine and the closing phenylalanine or tryptophan. D genes are given only for firm matches. A clone size is listed for some rows: how often the clone was seen (once, few, many), or a class if it is expanded.

>TRBV7-9|NA|TRBJ2-7|NA
CASSLWGAEQYF
TGTGCCAGCAGCTTGTGGGGGGCCGAGCAGTACTTC
>TRBV24-1|NA|TRBJ2-5|TRBD2
CASSLDRVLAGVMQETQYF
TGTGCCAGCTCACTCGACAGAGTGCTAGCGGGAGTTATGCAAGAGACCCAGTACTTC
>TRBV19|many|TRBJ1-2|TRBD1
CASSLDQGADGYTF
TGTGCCAGTAGCCTAGATCAGGGGGCTGATGGCTACACCTTC
>TRBV2|NA|TRBJ2-6|NA
CASSDGNYGANVLTF
TGTGCCAGCAGTGACGGGAACTATGGGGCCAACGTCCTGACTTTC
>TRBV7-3|NA|TRBJ2-1|NA
CASSLPGGTGHNEQFF
TGTGCCAGCAGCTTGCCCGGAGGGACGGGCCACAATGAGCAGTTCTTC
>TRBV19|NA|TRBJ2-2|NA
CASSIGPRTGELFF
TGTGCCAGTAGTATAGGTCCTCGGACCGGGGAGCTGTTTTTT
>TRBV11-2|many|TRBJ2-7|NA
CASSLGTESYEQYF
TGTGCCAGCAGCTTAGGGACAGAGTCCTACGAGCAGTACTTC
>TRBV7-9|few|TRBJ2-7|NA
CASSFSADTASYEQYF
TGTGCCAGCAGCTTCTCGGCGGACACAGCCTCCTACGAGCAGTACTTC
>TRBV10-3|many|TRBJ1-1|NA
CAISESGGSMNTEAFF
TGTGCCATCAGTGAGTCAGGCGGCAGCATGAACACTGAAGCTTTCTTT
>TRBV11-2|NA|TRBJ1-3|TRBD1
CASRTGTGEGHTIYF
TGTGCCAGCAGAACCGGGACAGGGGAGGGACACACCATATATTTT
>TRBV6-2/TRBV6-3|NA|TRBJ1-2|NA
CASSRVVEEDYGYTF
TGTGCCAGCAGTCGGGTGGTAGAGGAGGACTATGGCTACACCTTC
>TRBV5-4|many|TRBJ1-1|TRBD1
CASSLDRGQSTTTEAFF
TGTGCCAGCAGCTTGGACAGGGGGCAAAGCACGACCACTGAAGCTTTCTTT
>TRBV20-1|NA|TRBJ2-5|TRBD1
CSAKEAGQGSEGETQYF
TGCAGTGCTAAGGAAGCGGGACAGGGGTCGGAAGGCGAGACCCAGTACTTC
>TRBV11-2|NA|TRBJ2-1|NA
CASSRTGTYDLNEQFF
TGTGCCAGCAGCAGAACCGGGACTTATGATCTCAATGAGCAGTTCTTC